This TCR beta chain was identified in a study of blood T cell repertoires in COVID-19. On the study more broadly: Italy, Spain and the United States were the sources of the convalescent and acute COVID-19 samples. Sample material is recorded as cDNA or gDNA derived from T cells, B-cell-depleted T cells, or PBMCs.

V lost 5 bases and J 7 bases, leaving 14 bases between the germline ends. Germline-derived CDR1 and CDR2 are LNHDA and SQIVND (reference sequence). The CDR3 extends over 13 amino acids. Study processing details: From reference gene primer amplification, estimates of nucleated cell counts were derived. Repertoires were generated with immunoSEQ multiplex PCR, while TCRdb's copy carries only in-frame clones and drops some. V, J and clone size are those of that table, while D and trimming were read from the DNA. The sample records about 100,000 clones, 70% to 80% being singletons. This clone was detected only a few times.

The chain combines TRBV19 with TRBJ1-2; D is unclear. Sequenced sample: peripheral blood. The sequence was obtained from a man between 65 and 79 years old with active or convalescent COVID-19. The DNA of the CDR3 is TGTGCCAGTAGTCCGGAGGGTTTTCGTGGCTACACCTTC. This codes for CASSPEGFRGYTF.